These 28 T cell receptor beta chains were sequenced from one sample in a study of blood T cell repertoires in COVID-19 (TCRdb year 2020). The library was generated by the immunoSEQ multiplex PCR assay. TCRdb mirrors the immuneACCESS table, restricted to in-frame sequences. Some clones are absent from its copies; in checked studies, under half trace to an unresolved V gene, and the reason for the others is unknown. The sample yields 360,000 or so clones; 85% to 90% were counted once. 1.7% of the sample lies in the top ten. The sequencing sample was made of PBMCs or T cells enriched from blood (not recorded which). All receptors come from a woman aged 25 to 39 who had recovered from COVID-19.

V gene TRBV19 combines with J gene TRBJ1-5; a possible D gene is TRBD1 (6 bases). The CDR3 length is 13 residues. V lost 4 bases to trimming and J lost 7 bases, with 11 bases between them. Germline V gene lookup returns CDR1 LNHDA and CDR2 SQIVND (reference sequence). The CDR3 is CASSSTGKQPQHF. The DNA of the CDR3 is TGTGCCAGTAGTAGCACAGGGAAACAGCCCCAGCATTTT.

The V call is TRBV5-4, the J call TRBJ2-7; 7 bases fit TRBD1. The V and J ends lost 0 bases and 9 bases, in that order; junction bases with no gene match: 15. The CDR3 sequence is 16 residues long. The germline gives CDR1 SGHNT, CDR2 YYREEE (reference sequence). The CDR3 region is CASSLAPGTVPNRQYF. The CDR3 DNA sequence: TGTGCCAGCAGCTTGGCCCCCGGGACAGTACCCAATCGGCAGTACTTC.

This clone was seen a handful of times. Here the CDR3 DNA reads TGCGCCAGCAGCTTGGGGTATAGGGGTACTTCTCAGGCTGAAAAACTGTTTTTT. This sequence encodes CASSLGYRGTSQAEKLFF. The V gene is TRBV5-1, the J gene TRBJ1-4, with D possibly matching TRBD1 (5 bases). This CDR3 is built from 18 residues. Germline V gives CDR1 SGHRS, CDR2 YFSETQ. The V end lost 0 bases, the J end lost 7 bases, and 22 bases lay between the germline ends.

The chain has TRBV29-1 and TRBJ2-1; 8 bases align to TRBD2. The CDR3 length is 18 residues. Germline V CDR1 and CDR2: SQVTM, ANQGSEA. Trimming cost V 4 bases and J 3 bases; bases outside gene matches: 17. The CDR3 spells CSVALLVISGTRYNEQFF. CDR3 sequence (DNA): TGCAGCGTTGCCTTACTCGTAATTAGCGGGACCCGCTACAATGAGCAGTTCTTC.

The CDR3 region is CASSFLAVQETQYF. For the CDR3, the DNA is TGCGCCAGCAGCTTCCTAGCGGTACAAGAGACCCAGTACTTC. The chain uses TRBV5-1 and TRBJ2-5; 7 positions match TRBD2. CDR1 is SGHRS, CDR2 YFSETQ, per germline. V was clipped by 2 bases and J by 2 bases; unmatched bases: 3. The CDR3 is 14 amino acids.

This sequence joins TRBV19 and TRBJ2-5, with D perhaps matching TRBD1 (6 bases). CDR1 and CDR2 from the germline V gene are LNHDA and SQIVND (reference sequence). The CDR3 extends over 14 amino acids. The V and J ends lost 7 bases and 5 bases respectively, with 17 bases between them. The CDR3 protein is CASTSRAGVETQYF. In nucleotides, the CDR3 is TGTGCCAGTACCTCGCGGGCAGGGGTTGAGACCCAGTACTTC.

The chain couples TRBV5-1 to TRBJ1-1; maybe TRBD1 (6 bases). CDR3 length: 15 residues. The germline V gene encodes CDR1 SGHRS and CDR2 YFSETQ. V was cut by 3 bases and J by 2 bases, with 14 bases left in between. CDR3 in DNA: TGCGCCAGCAGCTCAAAAGGACAGCCTAACACTGAAGCTTTCTTT. Translating it yields CASSSKGQPNTEAFF.

The chain joins TRBV29-1 to TRBJ2-7; D ambiguous. V dropped 6 bases and J dropped 2 bases, with 14 bases sitting between them. Germline V lookup: CDR1 SQVTM, CDR2 ANQGSEA. The CDR3 spans 13 residues. The CDR3 DNA follows: TGCAGCGTGGATGCGACTGGTCCCTACGAGCAGTACTTC. Translated, it gives CSVDATGPYEQYF.

The gene calls are TRBV18 and TRBJ2-2; 7 bases are a match to TRBD1. J was trimmed by 4 bases and V by 2 bases; bases with no gene match: 7. From germline, CDR1 is KGHSH and CDR2 LQKENI. The CDR3 is 16 residues long. CDR3 nucleotides: TGTGCCAGCTCACCAGTACAGGGGAAAGGCACCGGGGAGCTGTTTTTT. Amino acid sequence: CASSPVQGKGTGELFF.

The chain combines TRBV10-3 with TRBJ1-1; D gene unclear. Trimming took 0 bases from V and 0 from J, leaving 8 bases between them. Per germline, CDR1 ENHRY and CDR2 SYGVKD. The CDR3 contains 15 residues. CDR3 region: CAISESGGVNTEAFF. CDR3 nucleotide sequence: TGTGCCATCAGTGAGTCTGGAGGAGTGAACACTGAAGCTTTCTTT.

This chain connects TRBV19 to TRBJ1-4; 11 nucleotides line up with TRBD1. The CDR3 totals 14 residues. Germline lookup yields CDR1 LNHDA and CDR2 SQIVND (reference sequence). With V trimmed by 9 bases and J by 7 bases, 7 bases remained unmatched. The DNA for the CDR3 is TGTGCCAGCCGGGACAGGGGGAGAGGTGAAAAACTGTTTTTT. Its protein is CASRDRGRGEKLFF.

This clone showed up just a few times. This CDR3 is CAISGTDRGLSAFF. The CDR3 nucleotides read TGTGCCATCAGCGGTACGGACAGGGGGCTTTCAGCTTTCTTT. This chain uses TRBV10-3 with TRBJ1-1; TRBD1 aligns across 11 bases. The germline V gene has CDR1 ENHRY and CDR2 SYGVKD. This CDR3 is 14 amino acids long. With V trimmed by 6 bases and J by 10 bases, 10 bases remained unmatched.

The chain is built from TRBV28 and TRBJ2-7; TRBD2 is a possible D gene (6 bases). This CDR3 contains 17 residues. The germline V and J ends were trimmed by 3 bases and 4 bases, with 22 bases remaining between them. Germline CDR1 and CDR2: MDHEN and SYDVKM. The CDR3 bases are TGTGCCAGCAGTTTTCCCCTCGTTCCCGGGAGTAGTTACGAGCAGTACTTC. Protein: CASSFPLVPGSSYEQYF.

The genes are TRBV5-4 and TRBJ2-1; 9 nucleotides match TRBD2. This CDR3 has 17 residues. Germline trimming cut 4 bases from V and 0 bases from J; bases unmatched to any gene: 8. Germline-derived CDR1 and CDR2 are SGHNT and YYREEE (reference sequence). CDR3 sequence: CASSAGLALSSYNEQFF. DNA for the CDR3: TGTGCCAGCAGCGCCGGACTAGCGCTAAGCTCCTACAATGAGCAGTTCTTC.

The chain couples TRBV7-3 to TRBJ1-1; 10 bases are shared with TRBD1. Germline-derived CDR1 and CDR2 are SGHTA and FQGTGA. The CDR3 runs to 14 residues. V gave up 4 bases and J gave up 4 bases; unmatched junction bases: 3. The CDR3 is CASSSTGGTTEAFF. The CDR3 bases are TGTGCCAGCAGCTCGACAGGGGGCACCACTGAAGCTTTCTTT.

CDR3 protein: CASSQEARGAGELFF. The DNA for the CDR3 is TGCGCCAGCAGCCAAGAAGCCAGGGGGGCCGGGGAGCTGTTTTTT. The chain links TRBV4-3 to TRBJ2-2; a possible D gene is TRBD1 (7 bases). Germline V gene lookup returns CDR1 LGHNA and CDR2 YSLEER. V was cut by 0 bases and J by 6 bases, with 11 bases left in between. The CDR3 has 15 amino acids.

The V gene is TRBV7-3, the J gene TRBJ2-1; TRBD2 matches 10 bases. CDR3 size: 15 residues. Germline trimming cut 2 bases from V and 4 bases from J; bases unmatched to any gene: 2. CDR1 is SGHTA and CDR2 is FQGTGA in the germline V gene. DNA for the CDR3: TGTGCCAGCAGCTTACTAGCGGGAGAATACAATGAGCAGTTCTTC. Its protein product is CASSLLAGEYNEQFF. Looking up the rest from reference TRBV7-3 and TRBJ2-1 gives the full variable domain: GAGVSQTPSNKVTEKGKYVELRCDPISGHTALYWYRQSLGQGPEFLIYFQGTGAADDSGLPNDRFFAVRPEGSVSTLKIQRTERGDSAVYLCASSLLAGEYNEQFFGPGTRLTVL.

The chain employs TRBV3-1 (or the pseudogene TRBV3-2) and TRBJ2-2; no definite D call. V shed 2 bases and J shed 5 bases, with 6 bases lying between them. The CDR3 runs 13 residues. Per the germline V gene, CDR1 is LGHDT and CDR2 is YNNKEL (reference sequence). CDR3 protein: CASSQIRTGELFF. DNA for the CDR3: TGTGCCAGCAGCCAAATACGGACCGGGGAGCTGTTTTTT.

The rearrangement uses TRBV15 and TRBJ2-7; 7 bases fit TRBD1. The CDR3 loop spans 15 amino acids. V lost 0 bases and J lost 2; bases outside the gene matches: 4. Per the germline V gene, CDR1 is LNHNV and CDR2 is YYDKDF (reference sequence). The CDR3 spells CATSRDKGQTYEQYF. In DNA form, the CDR3 reads TGTGCCACCAGCAGAGATAAGGGACAGACCTACGAGCAGTACTTC.

V is TRBV30 and J is TRBJ1-1; D is unresolved. With 3 bases removed from V and 7 bases from J, the gap between germline ends came to 18 bases. The germline V gene encodes CDR1 GTSNPN and CDR2 SVGIG (reference sequence). This CDR3 is 14 amino acids long. The chain's CDR3 is CAWSRVGGNIEAFF. The CDR3 region has the DNA TGTGCCTGGAGCCGAGTGGGAGGGAATATTGAAGCTTTCTTT.

V is TRBV19 and J is TRBJ2-7, with 9 bases lining up with TRBD1. With 4 bases clipped from V and 5 bases from J, the junction kept 9 bases outside the gene matches. Germline loops: CDR1 LNHDA, CDR2 SQIVND (reference sequence). This CDR3 region has 15 residues. In DNA form, the CDR3 reads TGTGCCAGTAGTAGCGTGGACAGGGGTTTTCACGAGCAGTACTTC. Its translation is CASSSVDRGFHEQYF.

The V and J genes are TRBV5-4 and TRBJ2-7, with 9 bases identical to TRBD1. This CDR3 is 15 amino acids long. The V gene end was trimmed by 3 bases and the J gene end by 4 bases; junction bases not matched to a gene: 8. Germline V gene sequence: CDR1 SGHNT, CDR2 YYREEE (reference sequence). CDR3 sequence (DNA): TGTGCCAGCAGCTCCCCGGGGACAGGGATTTACGAGCAGTACTTC. Translating it yields CASSSPGTGIYEQYF.

This chain joins TRBV11-2 and TRBJ1-6; TRBD1 aligns across 8 bases. J lost 17 bases, V lost 2 bases, and 8 bases had no gene match. The length of the CDR3 is 13 residues. The germline CDR1 and CDR2 sequences are SGHAT and FQNNGV. The CDR3 bases are TGTGCCAGCAGCTTAAGTCGGGACAGGAAAATCCACTTT. Amino acid sequence: CASSLSRDRKIHF.

The chain has TRBV9 and TRBJ1-1; maybe TRBD1 (5 bases). Germline loops: CDR1 SGDLS, CDR2 YYNGEE. With 4 bases removed from V and 0 bases from J, the gap between germline ends came to 13 bases. The CDR3 totals 15 residues. The DNA for the CDR3 is TGTGCCAGCAGCTCCCCCCAGGGAATGAACACTGAAGCTTTCTTT. As protein: CASSSPQGMNTEAFF.

The V and J genes are TRBV3-1 (or the pseudogene TRBV3-2) and TRBJ2-7; D gene unclear. This CDR3 is 14 amino acids long. Germline CDR1 is LGHDT and CDR2 is YNNKEL (reference sequence). Between the trimmed V and J ends, which lost 4 bases and 2 bases, there was a span of 12 bases. The CDR3 bases are TGTGCCAGCAGCCCTGGTCGGGTCCCCTACGAGCAGTACTTC. This encodes CASSPGRVPYEQYF.

V gene TRBV10-3 combines with J gene TRBJ1-2; TRBD1 might be the D (6 bases). Trimming removed 0 bases at V and 4 bases at J, with 12 bases between. CDR3 length: 15 amino acids. Germline assignment: CDR1 ENHRY and CDR2 SYGVKD. The CDR3 loop reads CAISESTGLGYGYTF. CDR3 DNA: TGTGCCATCAGTGAGTCGACAGGTTTGGGCTATGGCTACACCTTC.

The chain uses TRBV2 and TRBJ2-3, with 8 bases matching TRBD2. Germline V gene sequence: CDR1 SNHLY, CDR2 FYNNEI. CDR3 length: 15 amino acids. The trim removed 7 bases at V and 3 bases at J, leaving 9 bases unmatched. The CDR3: CASKRLARQTDTQYF. The CDR3 nucleotides are TGTGCCAGCAAGAGACTAGCGAGACAAACAGATACGCAGTATTTT.

J is TRBJ1-2 and V is TRBV5-4; 7 nucleotides line up with TRBD1. This CDR3 has 15 residues. V lost 2 bases to trimming and J lost 6 bases; unmatched junction nucleotides: 10. Germline V lookup: CDR1 SGHNT, CDR2 YYREEE (reference sequence). CDR3 loop: CASSLIQGSRDGYTF. The CDR3 region has the DNA TGTGCCAGCAGCTTAATACAGGGGAGCCGGGATGGCTACACCTTC.